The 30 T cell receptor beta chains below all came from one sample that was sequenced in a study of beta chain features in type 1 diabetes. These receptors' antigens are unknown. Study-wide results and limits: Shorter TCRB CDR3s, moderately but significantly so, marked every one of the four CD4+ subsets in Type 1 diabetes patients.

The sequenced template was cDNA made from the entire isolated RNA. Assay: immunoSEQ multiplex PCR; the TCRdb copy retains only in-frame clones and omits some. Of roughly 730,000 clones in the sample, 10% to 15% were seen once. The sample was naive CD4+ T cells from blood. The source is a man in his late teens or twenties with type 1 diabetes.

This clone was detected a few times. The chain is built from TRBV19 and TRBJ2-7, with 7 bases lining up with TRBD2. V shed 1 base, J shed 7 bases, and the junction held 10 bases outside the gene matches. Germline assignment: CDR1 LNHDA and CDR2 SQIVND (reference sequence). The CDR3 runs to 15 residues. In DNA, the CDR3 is TGTGCCAGTAGTATAGGCCTAGCGGTATCGTGGGAGCAGTACTTC. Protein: CASSIGLAVSWEQYF.

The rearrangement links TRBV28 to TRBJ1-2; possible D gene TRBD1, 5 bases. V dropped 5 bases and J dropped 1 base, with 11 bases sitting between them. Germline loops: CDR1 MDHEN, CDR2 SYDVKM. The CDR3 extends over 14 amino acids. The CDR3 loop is CASSPQGHNYGYTF. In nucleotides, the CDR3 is TGTGCCAGCAGTCCTCAGGGCCATAACTATGGCTACACCTTC.

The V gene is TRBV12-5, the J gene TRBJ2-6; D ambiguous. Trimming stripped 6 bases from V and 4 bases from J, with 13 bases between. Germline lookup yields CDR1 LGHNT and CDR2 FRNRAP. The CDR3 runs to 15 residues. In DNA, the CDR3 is TGTGCTAGTGGCCTCGGGTTGCTCGGGGCCAACGTCCTGACTTTC. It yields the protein CASGLGLLGANVLTF.

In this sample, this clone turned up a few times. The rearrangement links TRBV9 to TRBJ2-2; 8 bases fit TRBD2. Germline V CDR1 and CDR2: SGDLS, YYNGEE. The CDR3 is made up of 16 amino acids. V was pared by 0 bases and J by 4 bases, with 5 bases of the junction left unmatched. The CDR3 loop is CASSVGFSGVTGELFF. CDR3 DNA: TGTGCCAGCAGCGTAGGATTTAGCGGGGTCACCGGGGAGCTGTTTTTT.

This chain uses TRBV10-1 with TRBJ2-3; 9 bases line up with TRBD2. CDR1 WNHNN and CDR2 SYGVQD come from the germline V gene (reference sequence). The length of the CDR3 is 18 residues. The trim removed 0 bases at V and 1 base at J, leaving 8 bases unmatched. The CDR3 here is CASSESSGGIGGTDTQYF. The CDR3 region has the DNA TGCGCCAGCAGTGAGTCTAGCGGGGGAATTGGTGGCACAGATACGCAGTATTTT.

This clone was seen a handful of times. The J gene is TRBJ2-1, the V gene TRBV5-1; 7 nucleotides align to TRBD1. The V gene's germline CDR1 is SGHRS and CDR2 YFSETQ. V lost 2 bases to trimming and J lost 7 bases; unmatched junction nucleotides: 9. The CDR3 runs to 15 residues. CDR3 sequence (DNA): TGCGCCAGCAGCTTACAGGGGTCGGGTATGAATGAGCAGTTCTTC. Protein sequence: CASSLQGSGMNEQFF.

Here the CDR3 reads CATTQGGGYNEQFF. CDR3 nucleotide sequence: TGTGCCACGACGCAGGGTGGAGGTTACAATGAGCAGTTCTTC. The rearrangement uses TRBV7-9 and TRBJ2-1; D is tentatively TRBD1 or TRBD2 (5 bases each). This CDR3 is built from 14 residues. V lost 10 bases, J lost 4 bases, and 17 bases lay in between. From germline, CDR1 is SEHNR and CDR2 FQNEAQ (reference sequence). Variable domain in full (rest from reference TRBV7-9 and TRBJ2-1): DTGVSQNPRHKITKRGQNVTFRCDPISEHNRLYWYRQTLGQGPEFLTYFQNEAQLEKSRLLSDRFSAERPKGSFSTLEIQRTEQGDSAMYLCATTQGGGYNEQFFGPGTRLTVL.

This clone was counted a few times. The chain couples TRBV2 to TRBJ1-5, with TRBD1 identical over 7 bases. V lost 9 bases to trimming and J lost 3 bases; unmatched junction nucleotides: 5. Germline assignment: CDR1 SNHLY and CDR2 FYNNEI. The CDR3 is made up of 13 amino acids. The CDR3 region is CASCGQVNQPQHF. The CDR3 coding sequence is TGTGCCAGTTGTGGACAGGTCAATCAGCCCCAGCATTTT.

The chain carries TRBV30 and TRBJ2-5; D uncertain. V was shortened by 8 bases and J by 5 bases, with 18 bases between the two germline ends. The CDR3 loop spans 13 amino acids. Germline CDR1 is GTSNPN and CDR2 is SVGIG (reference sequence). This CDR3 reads CARTSQAGETQYF. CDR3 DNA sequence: TGTGCCCGCACTTCCCAGGCCGGGGAGACCCAGTACTTC.

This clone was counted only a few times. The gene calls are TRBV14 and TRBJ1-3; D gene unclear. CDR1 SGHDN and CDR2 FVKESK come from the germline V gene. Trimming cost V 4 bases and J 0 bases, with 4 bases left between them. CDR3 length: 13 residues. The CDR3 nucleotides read TGTGCCAGCAGCCTCCTCTCTGGAAACACCATATATTTT. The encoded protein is CASSLLSGNTIYF.

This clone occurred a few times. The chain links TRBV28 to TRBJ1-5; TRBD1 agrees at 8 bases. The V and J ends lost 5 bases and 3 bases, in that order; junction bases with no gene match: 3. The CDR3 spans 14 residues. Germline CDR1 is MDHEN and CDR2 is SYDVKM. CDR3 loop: CASSPGQDNQPQHF. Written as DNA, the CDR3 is TGTGCCAGCAGTCCGGGACAGGACAATCAGCCCCAGCATTTT.

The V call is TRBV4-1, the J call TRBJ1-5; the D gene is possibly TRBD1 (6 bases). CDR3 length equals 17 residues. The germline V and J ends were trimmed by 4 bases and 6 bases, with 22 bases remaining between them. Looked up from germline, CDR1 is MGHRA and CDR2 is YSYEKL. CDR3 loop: CASSPSEGVEVSQPQHF. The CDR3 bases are TGCGCCAGCAGCCCCTCCGAGGGGGTGGAGGTTTCTCAGCCCCAGCATTTT.

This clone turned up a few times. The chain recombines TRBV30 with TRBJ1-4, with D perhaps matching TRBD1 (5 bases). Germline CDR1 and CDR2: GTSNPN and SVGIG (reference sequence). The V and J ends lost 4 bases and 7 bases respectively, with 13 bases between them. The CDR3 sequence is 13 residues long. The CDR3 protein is CAWKTGQSEKLFF. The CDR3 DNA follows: TGTGCCTGGAAAACGGGGCAAAGTGAAAAACTGTTTTTT. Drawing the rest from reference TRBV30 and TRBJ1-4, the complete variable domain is SQTIHQWPATLVQPVGSPLSLECTVEGTSNPNLYWYRQAAGRGLQLLFYSVGIGQISSEVPQNLSASRPQDRQFILSSKKLLLSDSGFYLCAWKTGQSEKLFFGSGTQLSVL.

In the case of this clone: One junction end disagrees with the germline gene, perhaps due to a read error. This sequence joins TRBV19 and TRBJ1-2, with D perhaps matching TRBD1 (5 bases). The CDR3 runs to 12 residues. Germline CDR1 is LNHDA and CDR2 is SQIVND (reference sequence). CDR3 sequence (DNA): TGTGCCAGTAGTGAGACAGTCGAGCCGCCTAAGTTC. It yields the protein CASSETVEPPKF.

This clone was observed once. The CDR3 DNA follows: TGTGCCAGCAGTGAAGAGATGGGAAATCAGCCCCAGCATTTT. It codes for CASSEEMGNQPQHF. The rearrangement links TRBV2 to TRBJ1-5; D is ambiguous. Germline assignment: CDR1 SNHLY and CDR2 FYNNEI. V lost 1 base to trimming and J lost 4 bases, with 8 bases between them. The CDR3 sequence is 14 residues long.

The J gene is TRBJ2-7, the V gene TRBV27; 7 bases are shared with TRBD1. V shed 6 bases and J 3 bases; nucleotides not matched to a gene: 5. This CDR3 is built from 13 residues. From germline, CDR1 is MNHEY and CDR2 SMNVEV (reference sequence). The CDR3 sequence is CASSTHRGYEQYF. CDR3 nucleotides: TGTGCCAGCAGCACTCACAGGGGCTACGAGCAGTACTTC.

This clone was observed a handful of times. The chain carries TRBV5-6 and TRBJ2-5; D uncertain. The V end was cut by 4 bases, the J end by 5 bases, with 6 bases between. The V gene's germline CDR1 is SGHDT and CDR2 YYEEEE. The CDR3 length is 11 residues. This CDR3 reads CASSVVETQYF. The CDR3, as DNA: TGTGCCAGCAGCGTTGTCGAGACCCAGTACTTC.

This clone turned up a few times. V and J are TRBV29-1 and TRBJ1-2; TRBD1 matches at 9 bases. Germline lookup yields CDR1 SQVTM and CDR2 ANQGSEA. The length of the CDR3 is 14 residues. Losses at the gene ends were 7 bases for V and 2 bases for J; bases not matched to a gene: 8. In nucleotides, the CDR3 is TGCAGCGGTGCCCCCGGGACAGGGAACTATGGCTACACCTTC. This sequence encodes CSGAPGTGNYGYTF.

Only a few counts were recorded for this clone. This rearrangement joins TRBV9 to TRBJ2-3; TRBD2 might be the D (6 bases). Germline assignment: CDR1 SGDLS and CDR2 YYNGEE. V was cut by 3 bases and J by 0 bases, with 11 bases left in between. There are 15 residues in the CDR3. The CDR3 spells CASSETRVSTDTQYF. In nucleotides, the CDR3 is TGTGCCAGCAGCGAGACTAGGGTCAGCACAGATACGCAGTATTTT.

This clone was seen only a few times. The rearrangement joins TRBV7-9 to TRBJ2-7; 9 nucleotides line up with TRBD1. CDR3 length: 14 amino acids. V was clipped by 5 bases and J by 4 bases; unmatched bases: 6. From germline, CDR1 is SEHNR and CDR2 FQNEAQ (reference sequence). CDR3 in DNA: TGTGCCAGCAGCCCCCGGACAGGGGCATACGAGCAGTACTTC. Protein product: CASSPRTGAYEQYF.

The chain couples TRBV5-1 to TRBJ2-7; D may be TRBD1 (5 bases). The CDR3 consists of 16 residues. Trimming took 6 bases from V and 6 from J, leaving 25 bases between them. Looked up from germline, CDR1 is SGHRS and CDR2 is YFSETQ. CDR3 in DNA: TGCGCCAGCACCCCACGTGGGCAGGGCACCGCTCGCGAGCAGTACTTC. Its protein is CASTPRGQGTAREQYF.

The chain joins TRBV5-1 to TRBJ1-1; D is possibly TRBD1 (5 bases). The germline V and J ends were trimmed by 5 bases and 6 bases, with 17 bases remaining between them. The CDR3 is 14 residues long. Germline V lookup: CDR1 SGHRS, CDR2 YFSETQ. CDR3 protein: CASSETEANSEAFF. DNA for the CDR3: TGCGCCAGCAGTGAGACAGAGGCGAATTCTGAAGCTTTCTTT. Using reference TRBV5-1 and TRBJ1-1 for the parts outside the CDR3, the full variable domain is KAGVTQTPRYLIKTRGQQVTLSCSPISGHRSVSWYQQTPGQGLQFLFEYFSETQRNKGNFPGRFSGRQFSNSRSEMNVSTLELGDSALYLCASSETEANSEAFFGQGTRLTVV.

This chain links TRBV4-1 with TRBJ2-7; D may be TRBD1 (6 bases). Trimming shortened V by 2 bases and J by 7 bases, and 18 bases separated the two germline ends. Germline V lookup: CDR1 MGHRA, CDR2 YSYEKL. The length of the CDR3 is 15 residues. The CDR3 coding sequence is TGCGCCAGCAGCCAACCCGAGGTGGGGGCAAGGGAGCAGTACTTC. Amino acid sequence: CASSQPEVGAREQYF.

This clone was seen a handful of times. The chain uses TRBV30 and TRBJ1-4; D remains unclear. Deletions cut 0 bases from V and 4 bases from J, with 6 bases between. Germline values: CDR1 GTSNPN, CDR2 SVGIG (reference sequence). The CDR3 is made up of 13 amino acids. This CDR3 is CAWSVSSNEKLFF. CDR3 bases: TGTGCCTGGAGTGTATCCAGTAATGAAAAACTGTTTTTT.

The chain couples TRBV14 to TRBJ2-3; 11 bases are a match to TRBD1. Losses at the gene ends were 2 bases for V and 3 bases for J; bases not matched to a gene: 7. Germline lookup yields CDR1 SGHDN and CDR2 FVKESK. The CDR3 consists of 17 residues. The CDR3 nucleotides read TGTGCCAGCAGCCAACTATCCGGGACAGGGGGGACAGATACGCAGTATTTT. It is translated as CASSQLSGTGGTDTQYF.

As DNA, the CDR3 is TGTGCCAGCAGCTCGTTACAGAAGACATACGAGCAGTACTTC. This encodes CASSSLQKTYEQYF. The chain uses TRBV11-2 and TRBJ2-7; D gene unclear. CDR3 length: 14 amino acids. The V end was cut by 4 bases, the J end by 4 bases, with 14 bases between. CDR1 and CDR2 (germline): SGHAT, FQNNGV.

The CDR3, as DNA: TGTGCCAGCCGATTTGGGGGGGAATCGGTAGAGACCCAGTACTTC. It codes for CASRFGGESVETQYF. The chain couples TRBV6-5 to TRBJ2-5; TRBD2 agrees at 7 bases. V lost 8 bases, J lost 4 bases, and 13 bases stayed unmatched. The CDR3 covers 15 residues. Per germline, CDR1 MNHEY and CDR2 SVGAGI.

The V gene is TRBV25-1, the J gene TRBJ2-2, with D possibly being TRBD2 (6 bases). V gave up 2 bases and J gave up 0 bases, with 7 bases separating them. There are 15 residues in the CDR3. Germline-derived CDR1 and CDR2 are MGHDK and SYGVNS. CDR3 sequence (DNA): TGTGCCAGCAGTGAACCGGGGGCGAACACCGGGGAGCTGTTTTTT. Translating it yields CASSEPGANTGELFF.

The chain's CDR3 is CASSLEVSGGNEQFF. In nucleotides, the CDR3 is TGTGCCAGCAGCTTAGAGGTTAGCGGGGGTAATGAGCAGTTCTTC. The chain joins TRBV7-2 to TRBJ2-1; 9 bases align to TRBD2. This CDR3 comprises 15 residues. J was trimmed by 7 bases and V by 1 base; bases with no gene match: 5. Germline V lookup: CDR1 SGHTA, CDR2 FQGNSA.

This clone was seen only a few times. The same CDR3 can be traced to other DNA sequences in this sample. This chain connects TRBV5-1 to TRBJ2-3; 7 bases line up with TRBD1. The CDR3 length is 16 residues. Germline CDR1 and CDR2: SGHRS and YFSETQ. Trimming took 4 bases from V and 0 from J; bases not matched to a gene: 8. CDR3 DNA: TGCGCCAGCAGCCTCGGGACAGCCTCTAGCACAGATACGCAGTATTTT. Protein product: CASSLGTASSTDTQYF.